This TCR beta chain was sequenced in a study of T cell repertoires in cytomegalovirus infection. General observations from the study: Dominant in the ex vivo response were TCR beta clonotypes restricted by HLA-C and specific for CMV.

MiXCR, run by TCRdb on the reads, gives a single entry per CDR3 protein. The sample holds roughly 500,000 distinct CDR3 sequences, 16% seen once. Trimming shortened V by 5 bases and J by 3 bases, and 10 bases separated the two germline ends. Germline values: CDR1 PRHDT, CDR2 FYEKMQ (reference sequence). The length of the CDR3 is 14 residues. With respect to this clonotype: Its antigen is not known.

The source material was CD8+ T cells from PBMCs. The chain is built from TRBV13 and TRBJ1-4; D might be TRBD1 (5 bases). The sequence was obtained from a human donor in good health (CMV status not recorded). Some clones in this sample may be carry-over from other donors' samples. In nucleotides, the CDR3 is TGTGCCAGCAGCCTAAGGGACCCTAATGAAAAACTGTTTTTT. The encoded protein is CASSLRDPNEKLFF.